Reported below is one T cell receptor (beta chain). The antigen is not known. Measured with immunoSEQ multiplex PCR; TCRdb has only the in-frame clones, and not every one. The repertoire holds tens of thousands of clones, with roughly three quarters as singletons. The sample originates from a study of PD-1 blockade in classical Hodgkin lymphoma. Study-wide results and caveats: CD4+ TCR diversity rose significantly by C4D1, and CD8+ TCR diversity did not.

Every patient relapsed after autologous stem cell transplantation, and brentuximab vedotin exposure varied. CDR3 length equals 15 residues. CDR1 GTSNPN and CDR2 SVGIG come from the germline V gene (reference sequence). With 1 base removed from V and 4 bases from J, the gap between germline ends came to 17 bases. The sequence was collected from a human donor with classical Hodgkin lymphoma. This chain connects TRBV30 to TRBJ2-7; D ambiguous. The sequences come from peripheral blood mononuclear cells (PBMCs), collected at baseline. Here the CDR3 reads CAWSGSGLKGYEQYF. The CDR3 bases are TGTGCCTGGAGTGGCTCAGGTCTTAAAGGGTACGAGCAGTACTTC.